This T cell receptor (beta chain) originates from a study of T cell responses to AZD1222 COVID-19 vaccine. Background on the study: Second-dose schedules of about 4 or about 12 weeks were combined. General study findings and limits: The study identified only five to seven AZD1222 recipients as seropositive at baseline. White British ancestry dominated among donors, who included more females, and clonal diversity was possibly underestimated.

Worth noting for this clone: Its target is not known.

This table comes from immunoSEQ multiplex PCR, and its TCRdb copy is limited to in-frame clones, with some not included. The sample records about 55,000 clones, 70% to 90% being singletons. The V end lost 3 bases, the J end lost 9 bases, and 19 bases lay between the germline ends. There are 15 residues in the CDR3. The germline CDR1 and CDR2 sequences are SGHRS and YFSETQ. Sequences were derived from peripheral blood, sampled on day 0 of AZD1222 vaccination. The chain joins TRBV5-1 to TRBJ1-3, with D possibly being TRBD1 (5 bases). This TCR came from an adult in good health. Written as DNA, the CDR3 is TGCGCCAGCAGCTACGGGACTGGTCCCACAGGCACCATATATTTT. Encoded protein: CASSYGTGPTGTIYF.